The clone carrying this TCR beta chain was counted between two and nine times. Its cognate antigen is unknown. The data are from a study of cytomegalovirus exposure and HLA in healthy donors. Findings of the study overall: In a later analysis, several top co-occurrence clusters appeared linked to parvovirus B19, influenza, CMV and Epstein-Barr virus.

PCR involved 60 Vbeta and 13 Jbeta primers. Sequencing was performed with immunoSEQ multiplex PCR; in TCRdb, only in-frame clones are kept and a portion is missing. The sample holds some 170,000 clones, roughly four fifths seen once. CDR1 is MNHNS and CDR2 is SASEGT in the germline V gene. V was cut by 7 bases and J by 2 bases, with 8 bases left in between. This CDR3 comprises 12 residues. The rearrangement links TRBV6-1 to TRBJ2-5; a possible D gene is TRBD1 (5 bases). The clonotype originates from a man aged 50 or older in good health and CMV-seropositive. The source material was PBMCs. The CDR3 spells CASTGRQETQYF. CDR3 nucleotide sequence: TGTGCCAGCACAGGGCGACAAGAGACCCAGTACTTC.